Included here is one T cell receptor (beta chain) sequence, with context. Trimming left V 0 bases short and J 5 bases short, with 15 bases between. Germline CDR1 SGHKS, CDR2 YYEKEE (reference sequence). The CDR3 runs to 15 residues. Only in-frame clones appear in the TCRdb table, and some are missing; sequencing was by immunoSEQ multiplex PCR. There are more than 150,000 clones in the sample; roughly nine tenths occur only once, and approximately 7% lies in the top ten. This record belongs to a study of blood T cell repertoires in COVID-19. Study at large: Nucleic acid was either cDNA or gDNA, and it came from T cells, B-cell-depleted T cells, or PBMCs.

Sequencing was done on a sample of peripheral blood. V usage is TRBV5-5 and J usage is TRBJ2-7; tentatively, D is TRBD1 (6 bases). The receptor comes from a man aged 35 to 55 with acute or convalescent COVID-19. CDR3 DNA: TGTGCCAGCAGCTTGGGCCCAGGGGCTCCCCACGAGCAGTACTTC. Protein product: CASSLGPGAPHEQYF.